The clone carrying this T cell receptor (beta chain) has a handful of counts. The CDR3 loop spans 12 amino acids. V dropped 2 bases and J dropped 11 bases, with 10 bases sitting between them. Germline V gene data show CDR1 as LNHDA and CDR2 as SQIVND (reference sequence). Clones were sequenced by immunoSEQ multiplex PCR, and TCRdb holds only the in-frame ones, with some missing. Seen here are a few hundred thousand clones, approximately 91% observed once, and the top ten hold around 2.6%. The sample originates from a study of blood T cell repertoires in COVID-19. This receptor was taken from a person under 35 with COVID-19, enrolled during active disease. Material for sequencing was peripheral blood. This chain links TRBV19 with TRBJ2-1, with a weak D call TRBD2 (6 bases). The CDR3 bases are TGTGCCAGTAGTATATGGGCGGGACAGCAGTTCTTC. Translating it yields CASSIWAGQQFF.